This entry describes one T cell receptor (beta chain). The repertoire was sequenced with immunoSEQ multiplex PCR; TCRdb's copy has only in-frame clones and lacks some. In the table there are approximately 150,000 clones, about 91% of which are singletons. This record comes from a study of control samples from healthy donors and cancer patients. The length of the CDR3 is 15 residues. Germline-derived CDR1 and CDR2 are SQVTM and ANQGSEA. V gave up 3 bases and J gave up 5 bases; unmatched junction bases: 9. The source of this sequence is a man between 25 and 39 years old in good health. The sample comprised blood. This sequence joins TRBV29-1 and TRBJ2-3; 9 nucleotides match TRBD2. CDR3 amino acids: CSVDLTSGYQDTQYF. The CDR3 DNA follows: TGCAGCGTTGATCTAACTAGCGGGTATCAAGATACGCAGTATTTT.